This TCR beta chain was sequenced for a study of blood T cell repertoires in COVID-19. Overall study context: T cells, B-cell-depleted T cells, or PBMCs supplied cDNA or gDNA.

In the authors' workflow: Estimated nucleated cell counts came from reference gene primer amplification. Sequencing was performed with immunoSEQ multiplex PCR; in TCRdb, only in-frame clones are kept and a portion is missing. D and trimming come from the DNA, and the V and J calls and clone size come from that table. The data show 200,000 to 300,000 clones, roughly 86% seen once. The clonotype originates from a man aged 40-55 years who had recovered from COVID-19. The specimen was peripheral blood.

The CDR3 DNA follows: TGTGCCAGCAGCCCACCGGACAGGGGGACTGGAAACACCATATATTTT. Translating it yields CASSPPDRGTGNTIYF. This chain links TRBV13 with TRBJ1-3, with 10 nucleotides matching TRBD1. J was trimmed by 2 bases and V by 5 bases; bases with no gene match: 6. Germline V gene lookup returns CDR1 PRHDT and CDR2 FYEKMQ (reference sequence). The CDR3 has 16 residues.